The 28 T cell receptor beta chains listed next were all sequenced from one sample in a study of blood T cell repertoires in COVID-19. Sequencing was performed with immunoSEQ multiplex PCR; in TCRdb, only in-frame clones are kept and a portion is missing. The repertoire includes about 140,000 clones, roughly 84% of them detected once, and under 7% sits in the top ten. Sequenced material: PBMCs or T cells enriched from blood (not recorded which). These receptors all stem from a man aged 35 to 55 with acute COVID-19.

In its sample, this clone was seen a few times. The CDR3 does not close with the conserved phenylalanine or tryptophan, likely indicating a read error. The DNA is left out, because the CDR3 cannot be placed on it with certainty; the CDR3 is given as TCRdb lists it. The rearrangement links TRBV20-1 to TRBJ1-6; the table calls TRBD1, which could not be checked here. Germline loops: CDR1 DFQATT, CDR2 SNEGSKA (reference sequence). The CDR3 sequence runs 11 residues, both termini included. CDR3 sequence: CSARGTGATQL.

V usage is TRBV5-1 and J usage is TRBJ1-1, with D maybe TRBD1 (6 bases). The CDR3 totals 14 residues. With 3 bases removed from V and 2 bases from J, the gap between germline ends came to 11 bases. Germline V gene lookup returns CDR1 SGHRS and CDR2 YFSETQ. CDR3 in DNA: TGCGCCAGCAGCTGGGAGGGGGGAAACACTGAAGCTTTCTTT. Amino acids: CASSWEGGNTEAFF.

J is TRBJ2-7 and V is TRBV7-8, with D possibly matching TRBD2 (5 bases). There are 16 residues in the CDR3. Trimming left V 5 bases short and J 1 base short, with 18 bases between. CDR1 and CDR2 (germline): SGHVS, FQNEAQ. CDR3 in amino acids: CASSPQASRRSYEQYF. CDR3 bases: TGTGCCAGCAGCCCCCAGGCCTCCCGGAGGTCCTACGAGCAGTACTTC.

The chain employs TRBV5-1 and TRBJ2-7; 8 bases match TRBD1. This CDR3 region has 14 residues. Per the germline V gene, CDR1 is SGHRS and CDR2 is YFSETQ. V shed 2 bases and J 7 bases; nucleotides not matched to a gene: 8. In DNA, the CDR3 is TGCGCCAGCAGCTTCCGGCAGGGGGCAGGGGAGCAGTACTTC. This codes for CASSFRQGAGEQYF.

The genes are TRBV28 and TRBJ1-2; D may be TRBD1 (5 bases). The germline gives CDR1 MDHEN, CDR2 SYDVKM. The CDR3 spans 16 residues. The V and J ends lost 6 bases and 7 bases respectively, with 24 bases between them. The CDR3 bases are TGTGCCAGCAGCAGCCCTCCCAGGCAGGGTGGTTTTGGCTACACCTTC. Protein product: CASSSPPRQGGFGYTF.

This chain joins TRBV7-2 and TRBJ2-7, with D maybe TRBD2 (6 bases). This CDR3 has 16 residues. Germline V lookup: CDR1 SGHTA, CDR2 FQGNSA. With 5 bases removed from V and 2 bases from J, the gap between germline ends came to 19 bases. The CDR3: CASSVFLAAATYEQYF. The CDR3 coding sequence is TGTGCCAGCAGCGTATTTTTAGCGGCCGCTACCTACGAGCAGTACTTC.

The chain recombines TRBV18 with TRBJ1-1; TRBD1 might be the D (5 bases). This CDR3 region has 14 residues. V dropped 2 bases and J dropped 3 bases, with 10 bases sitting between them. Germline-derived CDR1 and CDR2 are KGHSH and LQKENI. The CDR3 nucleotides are TGTGCCAGCTCACCAGGCAGGGAGGACACTGAAGCTTTCTTT. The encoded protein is CASSPGREDTEAFF.

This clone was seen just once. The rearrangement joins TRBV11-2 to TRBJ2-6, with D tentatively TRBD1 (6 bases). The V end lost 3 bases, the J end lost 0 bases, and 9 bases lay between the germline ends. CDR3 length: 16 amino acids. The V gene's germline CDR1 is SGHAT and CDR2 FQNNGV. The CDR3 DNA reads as TGTGCCAGCAGCTTGTACAGGGCCTCTGGGGCCAACGTCCTGACTTTC. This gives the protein CASSLYRASGANVLTF.

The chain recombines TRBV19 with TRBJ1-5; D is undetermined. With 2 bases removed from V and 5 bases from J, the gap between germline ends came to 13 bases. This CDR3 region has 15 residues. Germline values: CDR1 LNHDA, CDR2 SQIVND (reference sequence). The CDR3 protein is CASSIYGGGDQPQHF. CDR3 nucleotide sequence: TGTGCCAGTAGTATATACGGAGGCGGTGATCAGCCCCAGCATTTT.

CDR3 amino acids: CASSLPGQGSYTF. The CDR3 bases are TGCGCCAGCAGCTTGCCGGGACAGGGAAGCTACACCTTC. The chain combines TRBV5-1 with TRBJ1-2, with TRBD1 matching over 9 bases. The length of the CDR3 is 13 residues. Per germline, CDR1 SGHRS and CDR2 YFSETQ. V gave up 1 base and J gave up 9 bases; unmatched junction bases: 4.

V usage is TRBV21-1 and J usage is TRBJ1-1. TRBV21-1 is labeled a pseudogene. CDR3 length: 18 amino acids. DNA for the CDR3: TGTGCCAGCAGCAAAGCGGAACAAGTCGAGGCTATGAACACTGAAGCTTTCTTT. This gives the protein CASSKAEQVEAMNTEAFF.

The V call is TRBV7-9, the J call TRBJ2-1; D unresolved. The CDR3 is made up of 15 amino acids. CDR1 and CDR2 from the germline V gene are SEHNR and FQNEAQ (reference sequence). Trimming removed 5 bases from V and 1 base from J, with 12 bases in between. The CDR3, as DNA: TGTGCCAGCAGCGATCTTAGCAAATCCTACAATGAGCAGTTCTTC. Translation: CASSDLSKSYNEQFF. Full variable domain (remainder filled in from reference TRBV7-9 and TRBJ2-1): DTGVSQNPRHKITKRGQNVTFRCDPISEHNRLYWYRQTLGQGPEFLTYFQNEAQLEKSRLLSDRFSAERPKGSFSTLEIQRTEQGDSAMYLCASSDLSKSYNEQFFGPGTRLTVL.

In DNA, the CDR3 is TGTGCCTGGCGGACTAGCGGGAGTGGCAATGAGCAGTTCTTC. The encoded protein is CAWRTSGSGNEQFF. This chain joins TRBV30 and TRBJ2-1; 13 positions match TRBD2. This CDR3 comprises 14 residues. Germline V lookup: CDR1 GTSNPN, CDR2 SVGIG (reference sequence). J was trimmed by 6 bases and V by 5 bases; bases with no gene match: 4.

The CDR3 region is CASSSPGGYTQYF. The CDR3 nucleotides read TGTGCCAGCAGCTCACCCGGAGGGTATACGCAGTATTTT. The chain combines TRBV11-2 with TRBJ2-3; D is possibly TRBD2 (6 bases). Trimming removed 4 bases at V and 7 bases at J, with 12 bases between. This CDR3 is built from 13 residues. Per germline, CDR1 SGHAT and CDR2 FQNNGV.

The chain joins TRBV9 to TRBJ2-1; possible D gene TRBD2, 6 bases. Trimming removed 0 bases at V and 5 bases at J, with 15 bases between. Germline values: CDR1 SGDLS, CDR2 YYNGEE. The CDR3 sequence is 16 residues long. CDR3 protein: CASSVALRETDNEQFF. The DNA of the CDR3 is TGTGCCAGCAGCGTAGCTTTGCGGGAAACGGACAATGAGCAGTTCTTC.

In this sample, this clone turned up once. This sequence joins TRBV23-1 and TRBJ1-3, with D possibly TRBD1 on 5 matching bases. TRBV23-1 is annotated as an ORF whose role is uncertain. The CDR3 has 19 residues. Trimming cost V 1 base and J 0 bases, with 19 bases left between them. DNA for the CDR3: TGCGCCAGCAGTCAATGCCTTCAGGGAGGGGCGGTCTCTGGAAACACCATATATTTT. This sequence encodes CASSQCLQGGAVSGNTIYF.

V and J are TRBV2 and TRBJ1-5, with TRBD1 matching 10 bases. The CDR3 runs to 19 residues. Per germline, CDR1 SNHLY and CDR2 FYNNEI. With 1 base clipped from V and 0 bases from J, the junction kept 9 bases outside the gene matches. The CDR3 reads CASSEGPWTGGDSNQPQHF. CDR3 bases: TGTGCCAGCAGTGAAGGCCCCTGGACAGGGGGAGATAGCAATCAGCCCCAGCATTTT.

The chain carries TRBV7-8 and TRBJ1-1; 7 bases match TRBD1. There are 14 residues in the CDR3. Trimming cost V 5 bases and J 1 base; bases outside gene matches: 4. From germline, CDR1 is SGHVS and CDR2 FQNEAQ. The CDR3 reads CASSPRTGNTEAFF. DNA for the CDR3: TGTGCCAGCAGCCCCCGGACAGGGAACACTGAAGCTTTCTTT.

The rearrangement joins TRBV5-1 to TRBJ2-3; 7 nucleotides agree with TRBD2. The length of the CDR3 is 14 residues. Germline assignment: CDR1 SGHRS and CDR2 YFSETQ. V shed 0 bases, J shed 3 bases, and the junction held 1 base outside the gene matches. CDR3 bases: TGCGCCAGCAGCTTGGGACTAGCAACAGATACGCAGTATTTT. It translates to CASSLGLATDTQYF. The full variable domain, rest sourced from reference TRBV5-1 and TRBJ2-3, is KAGVTQTPRYLIKTRGQQVTLSCSPISGHRSVSWYQQTPGQGLQFLFEYFSETQRNKGNFPGRFSGRQFSNSRSEMNVSTLELGDSALYLCASSLGLATDTQYFGPGTRLTVL.

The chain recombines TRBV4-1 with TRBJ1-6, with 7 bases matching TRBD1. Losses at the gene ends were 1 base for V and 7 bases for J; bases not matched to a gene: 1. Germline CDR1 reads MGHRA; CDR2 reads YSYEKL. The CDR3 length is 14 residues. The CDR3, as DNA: TGCGCCAGCAGCCAAGGGGACAGAAATTCACCCCTCCACTTT. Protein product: CASSQGDRNSPLHF.

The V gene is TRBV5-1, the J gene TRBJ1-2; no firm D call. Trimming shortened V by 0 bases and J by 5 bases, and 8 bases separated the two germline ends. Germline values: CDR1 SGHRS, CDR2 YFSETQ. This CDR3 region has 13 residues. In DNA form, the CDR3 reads TGCGCCAGCAGCTTGGACAGAACTTATGGCTACACCTTC. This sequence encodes CASSLDRTYGYTF.

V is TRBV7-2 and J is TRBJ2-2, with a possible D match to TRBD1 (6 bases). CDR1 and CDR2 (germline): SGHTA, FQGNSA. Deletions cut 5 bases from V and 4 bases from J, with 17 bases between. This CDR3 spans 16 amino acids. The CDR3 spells CASSGEVGAGTGELFF. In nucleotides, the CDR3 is TGTGCCAGCAGCGGCGAGGTGGGGGCGGGCACCGGGGAGCTGTTTTTT.

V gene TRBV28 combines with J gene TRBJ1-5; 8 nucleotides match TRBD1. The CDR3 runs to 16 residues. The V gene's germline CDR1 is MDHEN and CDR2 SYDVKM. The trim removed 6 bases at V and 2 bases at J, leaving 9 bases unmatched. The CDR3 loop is CASSSRQGTGNQPQHF. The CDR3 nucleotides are TGTGCCAGCAGCAGTCGACAGGGGACGGGCAATCAGCCCCAGCATTTT.

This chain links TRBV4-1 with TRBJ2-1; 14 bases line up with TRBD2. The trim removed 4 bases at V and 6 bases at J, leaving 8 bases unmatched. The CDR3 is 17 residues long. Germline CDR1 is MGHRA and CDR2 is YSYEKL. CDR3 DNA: TGCGCCAGCAGCCTTTCTGGGACTAGCGGGGGTGGCAATGAGCAGTTCTTC. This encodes CASSLSGTSGGGNEQFF.

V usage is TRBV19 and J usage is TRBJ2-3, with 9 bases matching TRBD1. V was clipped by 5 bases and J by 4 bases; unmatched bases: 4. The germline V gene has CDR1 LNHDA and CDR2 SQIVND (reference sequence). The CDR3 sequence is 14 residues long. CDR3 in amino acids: CASSATGGADTQYF. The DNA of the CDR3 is TGTGCCAGTAGTGCCACAGGGGGCGCAGATACGCAGTATTTT.

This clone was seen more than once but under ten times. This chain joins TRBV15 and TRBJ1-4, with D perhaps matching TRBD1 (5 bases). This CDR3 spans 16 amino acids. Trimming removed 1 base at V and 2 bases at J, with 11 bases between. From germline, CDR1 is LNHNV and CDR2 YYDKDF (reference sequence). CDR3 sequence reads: CATSRAQVWTNEKLFF. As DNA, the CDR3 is TGTGCCACCAGCAGAGCACAGGTTTGGACTAATGAAAAACTGTTTTTT.

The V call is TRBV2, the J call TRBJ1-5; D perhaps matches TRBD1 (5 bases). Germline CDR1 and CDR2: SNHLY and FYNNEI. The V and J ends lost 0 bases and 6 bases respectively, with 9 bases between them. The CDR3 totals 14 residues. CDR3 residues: CASSEAGGVQPQHF. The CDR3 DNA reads TGTGCCAGCAGTGAAGCGGGGGGAGTTCAGCCCCAGCATTTT.

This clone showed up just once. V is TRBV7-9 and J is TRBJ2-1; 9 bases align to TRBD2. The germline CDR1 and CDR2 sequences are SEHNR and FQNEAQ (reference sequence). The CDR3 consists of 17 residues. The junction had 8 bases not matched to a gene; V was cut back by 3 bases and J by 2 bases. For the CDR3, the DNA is TGTGCCAGCAGCTTGGGTGGGTCTAGCGGGGCCTACAATGAGCAGTTCTTC. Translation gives CASSLGGSSGAYNEQFF.